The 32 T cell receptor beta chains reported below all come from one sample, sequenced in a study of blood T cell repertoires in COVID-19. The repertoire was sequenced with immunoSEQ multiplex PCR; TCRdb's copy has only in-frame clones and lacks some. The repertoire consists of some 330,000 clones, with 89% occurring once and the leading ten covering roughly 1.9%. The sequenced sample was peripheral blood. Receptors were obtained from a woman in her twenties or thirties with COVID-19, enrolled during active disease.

The DNA of the CDR3 is TGTGCCAGCACCCTAGGGGTCGGGCAGGGGAACACTGAAGCTTTCTTT. It codes for CASTLGVGQGNTEAFF. The chain recombines TRBV9 with TRBJ1-1; possibly TRBD1 for D (5 bases). With 6 bases removed from V and 1 base from J, the gap between germline ends came to 19 bases. CDR1 and CDR2 (germline): SGDLS, YYNGEE. This CDR3 spans 16 amino acids.

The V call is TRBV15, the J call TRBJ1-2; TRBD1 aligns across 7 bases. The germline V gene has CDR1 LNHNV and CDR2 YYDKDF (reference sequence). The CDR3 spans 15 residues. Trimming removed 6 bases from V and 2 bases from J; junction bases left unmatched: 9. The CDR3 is CATRENRGLNYGYTF. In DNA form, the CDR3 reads TGTGCCACCAGAGAAAACAGGGGTTTGAACTATGGCTACACCTTC.

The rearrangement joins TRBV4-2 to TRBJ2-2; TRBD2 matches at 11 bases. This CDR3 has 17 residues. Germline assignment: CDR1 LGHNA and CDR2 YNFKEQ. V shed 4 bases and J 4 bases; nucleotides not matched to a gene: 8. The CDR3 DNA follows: TGTGCCAGCAGCCGGGTAGCGGGGGGGCGTAGCACCGGGGAGCTGTTTTTT. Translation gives CASSRVAGGRSTGELFF.

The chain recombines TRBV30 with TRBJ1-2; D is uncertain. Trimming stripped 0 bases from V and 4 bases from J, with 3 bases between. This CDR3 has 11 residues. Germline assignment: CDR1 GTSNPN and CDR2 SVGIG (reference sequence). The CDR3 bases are TGTGCCTGGAGTGTTCTCTATGGCTACACCTTC. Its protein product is CAWSVLYGYTF.

This CDR3 is CASSLRTAPNYGYTF. Here the CDR3 DNA reads TGTGCCAGCAGCCTGCGGACAGCTCCAAACTATGGCTACACCTTC. The V call is TRBV3-1 (or the pseudogene TRBV3-2), the J call TRBJ1-2, with a weak D call TRBD1 (6 bases). V shed 4 bases and J shed 2 bases, with 14 bases lying between them. Germline assignment: CDR1 LGHDT and CDR2 YNNKEL (reference sequence). There are 15 residues in the CDR3.

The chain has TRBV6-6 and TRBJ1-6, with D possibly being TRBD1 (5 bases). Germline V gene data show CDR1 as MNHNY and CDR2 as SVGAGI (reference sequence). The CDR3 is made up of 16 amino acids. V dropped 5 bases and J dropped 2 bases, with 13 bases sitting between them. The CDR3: CASSRSGPTYNSPLHF. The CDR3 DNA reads TGTGCCAGCAGTCGATCGGGGCCCACCTATAATTCACCCCTCCACTTT.

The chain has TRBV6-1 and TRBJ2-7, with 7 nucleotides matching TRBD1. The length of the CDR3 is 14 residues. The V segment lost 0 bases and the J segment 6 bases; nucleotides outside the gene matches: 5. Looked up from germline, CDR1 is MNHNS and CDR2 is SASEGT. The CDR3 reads CASSEAGTGAEQYV. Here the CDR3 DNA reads TGTGCCAGCAGTGAAGCGGGAACAGGGGCCGAGCAGTACGTC.

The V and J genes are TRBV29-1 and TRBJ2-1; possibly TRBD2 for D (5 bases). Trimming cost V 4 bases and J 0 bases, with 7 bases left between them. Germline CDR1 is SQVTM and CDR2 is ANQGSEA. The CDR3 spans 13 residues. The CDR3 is CSVVGSSYNEQFF. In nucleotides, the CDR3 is TGCAGCGTTGTGGGGAGCTCCTACAATGAGCAGTTCTTC.

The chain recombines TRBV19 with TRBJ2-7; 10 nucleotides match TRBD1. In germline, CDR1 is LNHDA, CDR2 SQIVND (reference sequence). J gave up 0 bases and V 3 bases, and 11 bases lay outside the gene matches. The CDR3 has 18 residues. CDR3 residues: CASSIVGQGEMSSYEQYV. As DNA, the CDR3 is TGTGCCAGTAGTATTGTCGGACAGGGGGAGATGAGCTCCTACGAGCAGTACGTC.

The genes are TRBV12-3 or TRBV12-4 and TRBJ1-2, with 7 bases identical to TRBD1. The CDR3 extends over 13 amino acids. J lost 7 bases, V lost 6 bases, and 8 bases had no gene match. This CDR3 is CASRPTGFIGYTF. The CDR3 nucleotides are TGTGCCAGCAGACCGACAGGGTTTATTGGCTACACCTTC.

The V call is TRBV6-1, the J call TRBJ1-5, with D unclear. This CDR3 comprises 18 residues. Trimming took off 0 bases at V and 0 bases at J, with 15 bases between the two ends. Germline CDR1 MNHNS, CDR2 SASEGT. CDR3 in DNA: TGTGCCAGCAGTGAAGCTCGGTCCTTAGTCGTTAGCAATCAGCCCCAGCATTTT. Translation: CASSEARSLVVSNQPQHF.

The CDR3 loop reads CASSQGPGTEAFF. The CDR3 region has the DNA TGCGCCAGCAGCCAAGGCCCGGGCACTGAAGCTTTCTTT. The chain employs TRBV4-1 and TRBJ1-1; D unclear. Trimming took off 1 base at V and 4 bases at J, with 7 bases between the two ends. This CDR3 has 13 amino acids. From germline, CDR1 is MGHRA and CDR2 YSYEKL.

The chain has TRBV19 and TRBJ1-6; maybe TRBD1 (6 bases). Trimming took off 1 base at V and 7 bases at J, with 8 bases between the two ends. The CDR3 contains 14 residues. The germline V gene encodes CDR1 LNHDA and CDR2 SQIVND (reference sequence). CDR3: CASSIAGANSPLHF. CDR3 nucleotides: TGTGCCAGTAGTATAGCAGGGGCGAATTCACCCCTCCACTTT.

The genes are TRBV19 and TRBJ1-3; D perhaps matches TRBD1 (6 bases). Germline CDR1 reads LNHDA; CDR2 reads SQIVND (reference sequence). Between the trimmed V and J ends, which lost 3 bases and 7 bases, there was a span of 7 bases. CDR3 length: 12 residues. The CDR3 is CASSIRGNTIYF. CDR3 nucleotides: TGTGCCAGTAGTATCAGGGGTAACACCATATATTTT.

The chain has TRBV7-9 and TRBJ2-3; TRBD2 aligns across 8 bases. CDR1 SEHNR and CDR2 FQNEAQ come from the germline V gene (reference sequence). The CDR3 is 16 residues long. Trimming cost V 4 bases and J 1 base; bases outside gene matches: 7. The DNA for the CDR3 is TGTGCCAGCAGCTCATCAGCGGGGGCGCGCACAGATACGCAGTATTTT. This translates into CASSSSAGARTDTQYF.

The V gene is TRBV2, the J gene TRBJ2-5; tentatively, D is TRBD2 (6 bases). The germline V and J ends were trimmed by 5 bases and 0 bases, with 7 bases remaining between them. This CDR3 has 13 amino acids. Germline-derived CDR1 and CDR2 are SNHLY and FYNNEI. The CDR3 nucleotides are TGTGCCAGCAGTCGGGACTACCAAGAGACCCAGTACTTC. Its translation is CASSRDYQETQYF. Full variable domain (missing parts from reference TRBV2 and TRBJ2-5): EPEVTQTPSHQVTQMGQEVILRCVPISNHLYFYWYRQILGQKVEFLVSFYNNEISEKSEIFDDQFSVERPDGSNFTLKIRSTKLEDSAMYFCASSRDYQETQYFGPGTRLLVL.

The CDR3 protein is CASSLRTGLTEAFF. CDR3 in DNA: TGTGCCAGCAGTTTAAGGACAGGGCTTACTGAAGCTTTCTTT. The J gene is TRBJ1-1, the V gene TRBV27; TRBD1 aligns across 8 bases. CDR1 MNHEY and CDR2 SMNVEV come from the germline V gene (reference sequence). There are 14 residues in the CDR3. The V gene end was trimmed by 2 bases and the J gene end by 5 bases; junction bases not matched to a gene: 4.

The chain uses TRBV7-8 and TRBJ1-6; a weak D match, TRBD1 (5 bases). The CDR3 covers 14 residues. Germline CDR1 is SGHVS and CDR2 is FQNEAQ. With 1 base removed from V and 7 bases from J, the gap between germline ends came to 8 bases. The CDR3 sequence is CASSLENRNSPLHF. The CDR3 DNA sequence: TGTGCCAGCAGCTTAGAAAACAGGAATTCACCCCTCCACTTT.

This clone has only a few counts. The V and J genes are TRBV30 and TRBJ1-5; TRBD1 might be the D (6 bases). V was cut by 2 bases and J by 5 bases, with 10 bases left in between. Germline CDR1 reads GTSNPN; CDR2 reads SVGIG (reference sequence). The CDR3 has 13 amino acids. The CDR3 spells CAWSSAGDQPQHF. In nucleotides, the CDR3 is TGTGCCTGGAGTTCGGCAGGGGATCAGCCCCAGCATTTT. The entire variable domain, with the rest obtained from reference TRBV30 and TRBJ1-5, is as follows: SQTIHQWPATLVQPVGSPLSLECTVEGTSNPNLYWYRQAAGRGLQLLFYSVGIGQISSEVPQNLSASRPQDRQFILSSKKLLLSDSGFYLCAWSSAGDQPQHFGDGTRLSIL.

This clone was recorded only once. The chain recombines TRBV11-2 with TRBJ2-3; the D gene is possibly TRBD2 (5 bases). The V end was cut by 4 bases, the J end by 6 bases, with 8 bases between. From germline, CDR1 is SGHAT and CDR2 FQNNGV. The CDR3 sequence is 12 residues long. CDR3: CASSSPGDTQYF. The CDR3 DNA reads TGTGCCAGCAGCTCCCCGGGGGATACGCAGTATTTT. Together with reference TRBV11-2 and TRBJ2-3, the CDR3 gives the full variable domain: EAGVAQSPRYKIIEKRQSVAFWCNPISGHATLYWYQQILGQGPKLLIQFQNNGVVDDSQLPKDRFSAERLKGVDSTLKIQPAKLEDSAVYLCASSSPGDTQYFGPGTRLTVL.

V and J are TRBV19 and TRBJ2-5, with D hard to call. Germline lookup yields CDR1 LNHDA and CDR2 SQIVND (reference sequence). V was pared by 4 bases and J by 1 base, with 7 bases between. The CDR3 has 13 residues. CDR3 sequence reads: CASSKPPQETQYF. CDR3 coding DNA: TGTGCCAGTAGTAAGCCCCCCCAAGAGACCCAGTACTTC.

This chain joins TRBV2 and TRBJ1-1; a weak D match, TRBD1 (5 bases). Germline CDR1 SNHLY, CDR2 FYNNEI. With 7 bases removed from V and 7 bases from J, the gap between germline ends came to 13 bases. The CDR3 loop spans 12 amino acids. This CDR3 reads CASISVGVEAFF. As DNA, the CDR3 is TGTGCCAGCATAAGTGTAGGGGTTGAAGCTTTCTTT.

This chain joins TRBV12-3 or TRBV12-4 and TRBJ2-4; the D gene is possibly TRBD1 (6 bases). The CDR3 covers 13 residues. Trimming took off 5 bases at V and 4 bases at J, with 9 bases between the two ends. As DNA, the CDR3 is TGTGCCAGCAGTGCGGACAGTAAAAACATTCAGTACTTC. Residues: CASSADSKNIQYF.

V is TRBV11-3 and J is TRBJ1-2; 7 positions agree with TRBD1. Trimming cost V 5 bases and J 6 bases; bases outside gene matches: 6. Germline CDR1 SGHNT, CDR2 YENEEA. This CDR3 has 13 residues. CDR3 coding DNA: TGTGCCAGCAGCCCCTCGACAGGGAATGGCTACACCTTC. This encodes CASSPSTGNGYTF.

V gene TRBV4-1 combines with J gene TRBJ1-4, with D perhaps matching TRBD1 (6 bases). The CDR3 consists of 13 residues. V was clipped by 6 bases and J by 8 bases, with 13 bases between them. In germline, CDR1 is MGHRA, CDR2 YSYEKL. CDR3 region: CASRRGGAEKLFF. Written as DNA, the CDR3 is TGCGCCAGCAGACGAGGGGGGGCCGAAAAACTGTTTTTT.

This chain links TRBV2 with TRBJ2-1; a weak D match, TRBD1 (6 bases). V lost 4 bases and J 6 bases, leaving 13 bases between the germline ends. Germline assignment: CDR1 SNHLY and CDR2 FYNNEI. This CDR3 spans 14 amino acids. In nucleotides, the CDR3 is TGTGCCAGCAGTGTCAGGGGACCGGGCAATGAGCAGTTCTTC. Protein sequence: CASSVRGPGNEQFF.

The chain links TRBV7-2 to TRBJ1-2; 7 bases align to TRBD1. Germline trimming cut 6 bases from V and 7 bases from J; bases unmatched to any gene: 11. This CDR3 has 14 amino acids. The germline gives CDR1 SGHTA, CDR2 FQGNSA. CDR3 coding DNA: TGTGCCAGCAGTACCACCGCAGACAGGGCTGGCTACACCTTC. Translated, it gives CASSTTADRAGYTF.

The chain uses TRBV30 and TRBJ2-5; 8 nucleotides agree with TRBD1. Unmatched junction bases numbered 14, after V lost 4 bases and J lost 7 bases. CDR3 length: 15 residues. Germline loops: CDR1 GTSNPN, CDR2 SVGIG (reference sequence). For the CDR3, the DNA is TGTGCCTGGACTTTAAATGGCAGGGGGCGGGGGACCCAGTACTTC. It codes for CAWTLNGRGRGTQYF.

For the CDR3, the DNA is TGCAGCGTTGAAACCTCACCGGGTGAAAAACTGTTTTTT. The encoded protein is CSVETSPGEKLFF. V and J are TRBV29-1 and TRBJ1-4; no clear D gene. This CDR3 is 13 amino acids long. Germline CDR1 SQVTM, CDR2 ANQGSEA. Trimming stripped 2 bases from V and 7 bases from J, with 11 bases between.

CDR3 amino acids: CASSLKGRNLKNIQYF. The CDR3 coding sequence is TGTGCCAGCAGTTTGAAGGGGCGCAACCTCAAAAACATTCAGTACTTC. V usage is TRBV28 and J usage is TRBJ2-4; TRBD1 might be the D (5 bases). Deletions cut 3 bases from V and 3 bases from J, with 15 bases between. The CDR3 contains 16 residues. Germline loops: CDR1 MDHEN, CDR2 SYDVKM. Looking up the rest from reference TRBV28 and TRBJ2-4 gives the full variable domain: DVKVTQSSRYLVKRTGEKVFLECVQDMDHENMFWYRQDPGLGLRLIYFSYDVKMKEKGDIPEGYSVSREKKERFSLILESASTNQTSMYLCASSLKGRNLKNIQYFGAGTRLSVL.

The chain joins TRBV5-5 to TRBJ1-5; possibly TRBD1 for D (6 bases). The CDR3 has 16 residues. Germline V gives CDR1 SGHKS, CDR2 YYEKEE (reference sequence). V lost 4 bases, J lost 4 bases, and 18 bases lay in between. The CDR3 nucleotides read TGTGCCAGCAGCCCGCGTGGGGCAGGGGTGAATCAGCCCCAGCATTTT. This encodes CASSPRGAGVNQPQHF.

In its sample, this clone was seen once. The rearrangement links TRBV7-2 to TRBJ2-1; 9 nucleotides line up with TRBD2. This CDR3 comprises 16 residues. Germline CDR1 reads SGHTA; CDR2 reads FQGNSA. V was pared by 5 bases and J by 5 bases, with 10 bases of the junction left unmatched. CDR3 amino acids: CASSTPAGGTDNEQFF. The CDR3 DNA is TGTGCCAGCAGCACGCCAGCGGGGGGTACAGACAATGAGCAGTTCTTC.